This is a list of T cell receptor beta chains from one sample in a study of radiotherapy plus CTLA-4 blockade in lung cancer. The data were produced by immunoSEQ multiplex PCR, yet TCRdb's version contains in-frame clones alone and is incomplete. Of 75,000 to 100,000 clones in the sample, around 74% are singletons; the top ten hold around 2.8%. Specimen: peripheral blood, collected from a patient treated with radiotherapy plus ipilimumab. The receptors here all came from a human donor with non-small cell lung cancer who had a partial response to radiotherapy plus ipilimumab. Some clones in this sample may be carry-over from other donors' samples. Both conserved end residues are part of each CDR3. Each record gives: V gene, J gene, D gene, clone size, CDR3 DNA, CDR3 protein. The D gene is left open where the match is weak. Expanded clones are given a class, and other clones once, few, many or no size at all.

TRBV5-6,TRBJ2-7,TRBD1,few,TGTGCCAGCAGCTTGTGGTTCGGGGACAGGACCTACGAGCAGTACTTC,CASSLWFGDRTYEQYF
TRBV9,TRBJ2-3,TRBD2,few,TGTGCCAGCAGCCCCTTAGCGGGAGGGCCTATTTTGGCGCAGTATTTT,CASSPLAGGPILAQYF
TRBV28,TRBJ2-2,TRBD2,-,TGTGCCAGCAGTTTGATGGGACTAGCGGGAGCGGGCACCGGGGAGCTGTTTTTT,CASSLMGLAGAGTGELFF
TRBV7-2,TRBJ2-1,TRBD2,once,TGTGCCAGCAGCAAAGGACTAGCGGTCGATGAGCAGTTCTTC,CASSKGLAVDEQFF
TRBV15,TRBJ2-5,TRBD2,-,TGTGCCACCAGCAGAGAAATCTCCCAGCGGGGGGCAAAAGAGACCCAGTACTTC,CATSREISQRGAKETQYF
TRBV29-1,TRBJ2-5,-,once,TGCAGCGTGTCCCGGGGGTCAGAGACCCAGTACTTC,CSVSRGSETQYF
TRBV29-1,TRBJ2-1,TRBD2,-,TGCAGCGTTGAGACTAGCGGACTATACAATGTGGGGTTCTTC,CSVETSGLYNVGFF
TRBV5-4,TRBJ2-1,TRBD2,-,TGTGCCAGCAGCTTGGTGGGACTAGCGAACCTCTACAATGAGCAGTTCTTC,CASSLVGLANLYNEQFF
TRBV5-1,TRBJ2-3,-,-,TGCGCCAGCAGCCCGCTAGGTGGAGATACGCAGTATTTT,CASSPLGGDTQYF
TRBV7-9,TRBJ1-3,-,few,TGTGCCAGCAGCCACCCTAGTGGAAACACCATATATTTT,CASSHPSGNTIYF
TRBV27,TRBJ1-2,TRBD1,-,TGTGCCAGCAGCCGCTGGACAGGGGGTGACGGCTACACCTTC,CASSRWTGGDGYTF
TRBV6-5,TRBJ2-1,-,-,TGTGCCAGCAGTTCAGCGAGCCGCTACAATGAGCAGTTCTTC,CASSSASRYNEQFF
TRBV5-8,TRBJ1-2,-,-,TGTGCCAGCAGCTTGGTGGTGGGCAGCCCCTATGGCTACACCTTC,CASSLVVGSPYGYTF
TRBV29-1,TRBJ2-2,-,-,TGCAGCGTGAAACAGGGTATGGACACCGGGGAGCTGTTTTTT,CSVKQGMDTGELFF